This TCR beta chain was retrieved from a study of cytomegalovirus exposure and HLA in healthy donors. This table comes from immunoSEQ multiplex PCR, and its TCRdb copy is limited to in-frame clones, with some not included. The table lists roughly 140,000 clones, approximately 90% of them singletons. In germline, CDR1 is MNHEY, CDR2 SVGAGI. The V end lost 2 bases, the J end lost 3 bases, and 7 bases lay between the germline ends. CDR3 length: 13 residues. With regard to this clone: The target antigen is unknown.

Broader study findings: The majority of TCR sequences were rare, yet some public TCRs appeared in many donors.

This sequence was found in a man between 18 and 35 years old in good health and CMV-seronegative. Material: PBMCs. The chain employs TRBV6-5 and TRBJ2-5; maybe TRBD2 (5 bases). The CDR3: CASSYGSKETQYF. CDR3 coding DNA: TGTGCCAGCAGTTACGGGAGTAAAGAGACCCAGTACTTC.